Listed below are T cell receptor beta chains from one sample, sequenced in a study of Ad26.COV2.S vaccination and SARS-CoV-2 variants. Sequencing used immunoSEQ multiplex PCR; TCRdb keeps in-frame clones, though not all of them. Of 300,000 to 500,000 clones listed, roughly nine tenths were seen once; the top ten hold about 3.6%. Source: peripheral blood, taken in a trial of Ad26.COV2.S vaccine versus placebo. These receptors were taken from a person aged 18-60 years who received the Ad26.COV2.S COVID-19 vaccine or a placebo. CDR3s include the opening cysteine and the closing phenylalanine or tryptophan. D genes are given only for firm matches. Size is omitted from some rows. Given values are once, few, many or a class for expanded clones.

J: TRBJ1-3; D: -; size: -; V: TRBV19; DNA: TGTGCCAGTAGTGCGCGACAGCGAACCTCTGGAAACACCATATATTTT; CDR3: CASSARQRTSGNTIYF
J: TRBJ1-5; D: -; size: -; V: TRBV7-8; DNA: TGTGCCAGCAGCTTAGGACGGGGGGCGCATCAGCCCCAGCATTTT; CDR3: CASSLGRGAHQPQHF
J: TRBJ2-5; D: TRBD1; size: -; V: TRBV29-1; DNA: TGCAGCGTCGGACAGGGCCAAGAGACCCAGTACTTC; CDR3: CSVGQGQETQYF
J: TRBJ2-1; D: TRBD2; size: -; V: TRBV2; DNA: TGTGCCAGTCTAGGGAAGCGGGGGGGGAATGAGCAGTTCTTC; CDR3: CASLGKRGGNEQFF
J: TRBJ1-2; D: TRBD1; size: -; V: TRBV6-6; DNA: TGTGCCAGCAGTTACGAAGAGGGGGCAGATGGCTACACCTTC; CDR3: CASSYEEGADGYTF
J: TRBJ1-3; D: -; size: -; V: TRBV5-1; DNA: TGCGCCAGCAGCGGCGGACAGAGCTCTGGAAACACCATATATTTT; CDR3: CASSGGQSSGNTIYF
J: TRBJ2-1; D: TRBD2; size: -; V: TRBV3-1/TRBV3-2; DNA: TGTGCCAGCAGCCGCCCAAGGGAGGGAGAGCAGTTCTTC; CDR3: CASSRPREGEQFF
J: TRBJ2-3; D: -; size: -; V: TRBV15; DNA: TGTGCCACCAGCAGATCGGGGTCCCTCACAGATACGCAGTATTTT; CDR3: CATSRSGSLTDTQYF
J: TRBJ1-6; D: TRBD1; size: -; V: TRBV5-4; DNA: TGTGCCAGCAGCTTGGTTCGGACAGGGAGTATTAATTCACCCCTCCACTTT; CDR3: CASSLVRTGSINSPLHF
J: TRBJ1-2; D: TRBD1; size: -; V: TRBV4-1; DNA: TGCGCCAGCAGCCTCCTGGGACAGAGATCCTATGGCTACACCTTC; CDR3: CASSLLGQRSYGYTF
J: TRBJ1-5; D: -; size: -; V: TRBV4-1; DNA: TGCGCCAGCAGCCAAGAAGGAGATAGCAATCAGCCCCAGCATTTT; CDR3: CASSQEGDSNQPQHF
J: TRBJ2-7; D: -; size: once; V: TRBV12-3/TRBV12-4; DNA: TGTGCCAGCAGTTTAGGTAAGGGCCACGAGCAGTACTTC; CDR3: CASSLGKGHEQYF
J: TRBJ2-2; D: -; size: once; V: TRBV11-2; DNA: TGTGCCAGCAGCCCCGCTCAGGGGCGGAAAGAGCTGTTTTTT; CDR3: CASSPAQGRKELFF
J: TRBJ1-1; D: -; size: -; V: TRBV10-2; DNA: TGCGCCAGCAACCAGGGGCTGGGTACTGAAGCTTTCTTT; CDR3: CASNQGLGTEAFF
J: TRBJ2-7; D: TRBD1; size: -; V: TRBV28; DNA: TGTGCCAGCAGCATACAGGGGATCACCTACGAGCAGTACTTC; CDR3: CASSIQGITYEQYF
J: TRBJ1-5; D: -; size: -; V: TRBV7-9; DNA: TGTGCCAGCAGCTTAGCGAGTGGCAATCAGCCCCAGCATTTT; CDR3: CASSLASGNQPQHF